The 17 T cell receptor beta chains below all came from one sample that was sequenced in a study of cytomegalovirus exposure and HLA in healthy donors. This PCR relied on a set of 60 Vbeta primers and 13 Jbeta primers. Method: immunoSEQ multiplex PCR; TCRdb's copy keeps in-frame clones and lacks some. The sample shows about 130,000 clones, just under 80% of them seen only once. The specimen sequenced was PBMCs. Every receptor here comes from a woman aged 40 to 49 in good health and CMV-seronegative.

The rearrangement uses TRBV11-2 and TRBJ2-5; maybe TRBD2 (7 bases). The end of the DNA aligns better with TRBJ2-7, so the J call may be wrong. Germline CDR1 and CDR2: SGHAT and FQNNGV. This CDR3 has 16 amino acids. The CDR3: CASSLEGGAPSYEQYF. The CDR3 DNA sequence: TGTGCCAGCAGCTTAGAAGGGGGGGCGCCCTCCTACGAGCAGTACTTC.

The V and J genes are TRBV6-5 and TRBJ2-5; D gene ambiguous. The CDR3 runs to 12 residues. Germline V gene lookup returns CDR1 MNHEY and CDR2 SVGAGI. V gave up 5 bases and J gave up 1 base, with 5 bases separating them. The CDR3 coding sequence is TGTGCCAGCAGTCCCCTCCAAGAGACCCAGTACTTC. It encodes CASSPLQETQYF.

The rearrangement uses TRBV23-1 and TRBJ1-6; D possibly corresponds to TRBD1 (5 bases). TRBV23-1 is an ORF, and what it does is uncertain. The CDR3 loop spans 23 amino acids. V shed 4 bases and J shed 8 bases, with 39 bases lying between them. The CDR3 DNA reads as TGCGCCAGCAGTCCAAAGGACAAGGCCAGACGACCCATACCCTGCCCCGTTCATTCACCCCTCCACTTT. This encodes CASSPKDKARRPIPCPVHSPLHF.

The chain links TRBV18 to TRBJ2-7; D call uncertain. Germline CDR1 and CDR2: KGHSH and LQKENI. The CDR3 extends over 14 amino acids. V lost 0 bases to trimming and J lost 0 bases, with 6 bases between them. The CDR3 spells CASSPPVGSYEQYF. The CDR3 DNA is TGTGCCAGCTCACCACCGGTCGGCTCCTACGAGCAGTACTTC.

This clone was counted a single time. The gene calls are TRBV6-5 and TRBJ1-3; 7 nucleotides match TRBD1. Trimming removed 0 bases from V and 5 bases from J; junction bases left unmatched: 1. Looked up from germline, CDR1 is MNHEY and CDR2 is SVGAGI. The CDR3 consists of 14 residues. The CDR3 DNA follows: TGTGCCAGCAGTTACTCAGGGGGCAGAAACACCATATATTTT. Protein sequence: CASSYSGGRNTIYF.

The CDR3 sequence: CASAGPRGGTEAFF. The CDR3 coding sequence is TGTGCCAGCGCCGGGCCTCGAGGGGGTACTGAAGCTTTCTTT. This chain joins TRBV25-1 and TRBJ1-1, with D possibly matching TRBD1 (6 bases). Trimming took off 8 bases at V and 5 bases at J, with 18 bases between the two ends. CDR3 size: 14 residues. Germline assignment: CDR1 MGHDK and CDR2 SYGVNS.

The chain joins TRBV19 to TRBJ2-7, with D possibly TRBD1 on 6 matching bases. Trimming cost V 3 bases and J 2 bases, with 11 bases left between them. The CDR3 contains 14 residues. Per the germline V gene, CDR1 is LNHDA and CDR2 is SQIVND (reference sequence). The CDR3 sequence: CASSIPGVAYEQYF. DNA for the CDR3: TGTGCCAGTAGTATCCCAGGGGTGGCCTACGAGCAGTACTTC.

CDR3 DNA: TGTGCCAGCAGCTTAAGACGGTACGCCGGGACATTAGCGGGAGGTTCCTACGAGCAGTACTTC. Its protein is CASSLRRYAGTLAGGSYEQYF. V is TRBV7-3 and J is TRBJ2-7, with 10 bases that match TRBD2. The CDR3 loop spans 21 amino acids. Germline V gene sequence: CDR1 SGHTA, CDR2 FQGTGA. V lost 1 base to trimming and J lost 1 base; unmatched junction nucleotides: 19.

V and J are TRBV30 and TRBJ2-7, with a tentative D call TRBD1 (5 bases). The V gene's germline CDR1 is GTSNPN and CDR2 SVGIG (reference sequence). CDR3 length: 13 residues. Trimming shortened V by 0 bases and J by 3 bases, and 9 bases separated the two germline ends. Here the CDR3 reads CAWSVQDIYEQYF. In nucleotides, the CDR3 is TGTGCCTGGAGTGTACAGGACATCTACGAGCAGTACTTC.

The chain carries TRBV7-8 and TRBJ2-3, with D tentatively TRBD2 (6 bases). The CDR3 is 16 residues long. CDR1 is SGHVS and CDR2 is FQNEAQ in the germline V gene. V shed 0 bases and J shed 2 bases, with 12 bases lying between them. The chain's CDR3 is CASSLAVSGLTDTQYF. CDR3 coding DNA: TGTGCCAGCAGCTTAGCTGTTTCGGGACTCACAGATACGCAGTATTTT.

The sample holds one count of this clone. This chain joins TRBV7-2 and TRBJ2-7; TRBD2 matches 8 bases. The ends lost 0 bases at V and 3 bases at J; junction bases unmatched: 1. This CDR3 comprises 14 residues. Germline V gene lookup returns CDR1 SGHTA and CDR2 FQGNSA. CDR3 sequence reads: CASSLAGLDYEQYF. CDR3 bases: TGTGCCAGCAGCTTAGCGGGACTAGACTACGAGCAGTACTTC.

The chain is built from TRBV28 and TRBJ2-2; TRBD1 matches at 7 bases. Per germline, CDR1 MDHEN and CDR2 SYDVKM. CDR3 length equals 14 residues. The V and J ends lost 9 bases and 0 bases, in that order; junction bases with no gene match: 4. The chain's CDR3 is CASSTGANTGELFF. The CDR3 nucleotides are TGTGCCAGTTCTACAGGGGCGAACACCGGGGAGCTGTTTTTT.

The CDR3 loop is CASSGTGDVGNTIYF. CDR3 nucleotides: TGTGCCAGCAGCGGCACAGGGGATGTTGGAAACACCATATATTTT. V usage is TRBV9 and J usage is TRBJ1-3, with 7 bases matching TRBD1. CDR3 length: 15 residues. The V gene's germline CDR1 is SGDLS and CDR2 YYNGEE. J was trimmed by 3 bases and V by 3 bases; bases with no gene match: 6.

V gene TRBV18 combines with J gene TRBJ1-2; D is ambiguous. Germline lookup yields CDR1 KGHSH and CDR2 LQKENI. This CDR3 has 15 amino acids. V lost 1 base and J 0 bases, leaving 9 bases between the germline ends. DNA for the CDR3: TGTGCCAGCTCACCACAGAGGGAGTCTAACTATGGCTACACCTTC. Amino acid sequence: CASSPQRESNYGYTF.

The genes are TRBV6-1 and TRBJ2-3; maybe TRBD2 (6 bases). CDR1 is MNHNS, CDR2 SASEGT, per germline. This CDR3 has 12 amino acids. V lost 5 bases and J 5 bases, leaving 8 bases between the germline ends. Here the CDR3 DNA reads TGTGCCAGCAGTTTGACTAGAGATACGCAGTATTTT. Protein product: CASSLTRDTQYF.

This chain connects TRBV4-2 to TRBJ1-1; TRBD1 matches at 7 bases. CDR3 size: 15 residues. Looked up from germline, CDR1 is LGHNA and CDR2 is YNFKEQ. V dropped 2 bases and J dropped 7; count of bases not matched to a gene: 10. The CDR3 DNA reads as TGTGCCAGCAGCCAACACCCGACCGGGACAGTTGAAGCTTTCTTT. Amino acids: CASSQHPTGTVEAFF.

The rearrangement links TRBV11-2 to TRBJ2-7; 8 bases fit TRBD1. This CDR3 comprises 14 residues. Germline trimming cut 1 base from V and 2 bases from J; bases unmatched to any gene: 1. Germline loops: CDR1 SGHAT, CDR2 FQNNGV. DNA for the CDR3: TGTGCCAGCAGCTTAGCCAGGGGGCCCTACGAGCAGTACTTC. This sequence encodes CASSLARGPYEQYF.